This T cell receptor beta chain was identified in a study of blood T cell repertoires in COVID-19. Authors' analysis steps: Amplified reference gene primers provided the basis for estimating nucleated cell counts. Profiling relied on immunoSEQ multiplex PCR, and the TCRdb table lists in-frame clones only, not all of them. For V, J and clone size, that table is used; D and trimming come from the DNA. The table lists roughly 150,000 clones, under 90% of them singletons. The specimen was PBMCs or T cells enriched from blood (not recorded which). The receptor was derived from a woman aged 55-69 years who had recovered from COVID-19.

CDR3 DNA sequence: TGCGCCAGCAGCCTGAAAAACCTGGGCGGGGTTACCGGGGAGCTGTTTTTT. This codes for CASSLKNLGGVTGELFF. The chain couples TRBV5-1 to TRBJ2-2; tentative D call: TRBD2 (6 bases). Germline CDR1 and CDR2: SGHRS and YFSETQ. This CDR3 is 17 amino acids long. Trimming pared 4 bases from V and 5 bases from J, leaving 21 bases between.